This T cell receptor (beta chain) stems from a study of lymphopenia after photon versus proton radiotherapy. Findings and limits, study-wide: Post-nadir diversity loss with photons came from oligoclonal expansion, particularly CD8+ Temra cells. Photon-treated patients lost naive T cells and TCR diversity; proton-treated stayed stable.

Only in-frame clones appear in the TCRdb table, and some are missing; sequencing was by immunoSEQ multiplex PCR. The sample includes 25,000 to 30,000 clones, about four fifths of them seen just once. To note about this clone: The target antigen is unknown.

The starting material was peripheral blood, obtained from a patient treated with photon-based radiotherapy. The clonotype originates from a woman between 50 and 59 years old with pancreatic cancer.

CDR3 coding DNA: TGTGCCAGCAGCTTGCCTAGCGGGAGGGCCGGACGGTTCTTC. It yields the protein CASSLPSGRAGRFF. The chain couples TRBV5-6 to TRBJ2-1; 12 bases line up with TRBD2. Germline CDR1 is SGHDT and CDR2 is YYEEEE. The CDR3 runs 14 residues. The trim removed 1 base at V and 15 bases at J, leaving 8 bases unmatched.